This T cell receptor beta chain was captured by sequencing in a study of identical twins. Germline CDR1 reads SGHRS; CDR2 reads YFSETQ. V shed 4 bases, J shed 8 bases, and the junction held 14 bases outside the gene matches. The CDR3 has 16 residues. One entry per CDR3 protein results from TCRdb running MiXCR on the 5' RACE reads. The repertoire includes a few hundred thousand distinct CDR3 sequences, 9% to 10% of them detected once, and 2.5% to 3% sits in the top ten. These data were likewise used in another study, on yellow fever vaccine responses in identical twins.

This chain joins TRBV5-1 and TRBJ1-2; TRBD1 aligns across 10 bases. The origin of this receptor is a woman aged 18-29 years in good health. The sequenced sample was PBMCs. The CDR3 region is CASSPLERTGGEGYTF. In DNA, the CDR3 is TGCGCCAGCAGCCCGTTGGAAAGGACAGGGGGAGAAGGCTACACCTTC.